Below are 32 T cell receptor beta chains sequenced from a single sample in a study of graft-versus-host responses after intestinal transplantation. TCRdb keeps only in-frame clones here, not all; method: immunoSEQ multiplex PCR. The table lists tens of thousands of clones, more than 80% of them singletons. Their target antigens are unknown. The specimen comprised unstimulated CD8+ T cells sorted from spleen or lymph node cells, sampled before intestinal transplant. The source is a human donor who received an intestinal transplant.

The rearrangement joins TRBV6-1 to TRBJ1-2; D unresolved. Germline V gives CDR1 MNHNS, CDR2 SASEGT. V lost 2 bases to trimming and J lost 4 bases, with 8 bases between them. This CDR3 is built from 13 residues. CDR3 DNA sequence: TGTGCCAGCAGTGAACTTGAGCTCTATGGCTACACCTTC. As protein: CASSELELYGYTF.

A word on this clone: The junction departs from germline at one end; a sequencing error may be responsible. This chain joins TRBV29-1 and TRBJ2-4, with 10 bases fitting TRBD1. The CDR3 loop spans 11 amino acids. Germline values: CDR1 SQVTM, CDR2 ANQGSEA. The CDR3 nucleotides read TGCAGCGTTGAGGGGGGGGACAGGGGTATCTTC. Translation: CSVEGGDRGIF.

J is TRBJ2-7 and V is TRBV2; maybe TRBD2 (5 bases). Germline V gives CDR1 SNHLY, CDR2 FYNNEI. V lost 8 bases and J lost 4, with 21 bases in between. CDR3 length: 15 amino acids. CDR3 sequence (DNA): TGTGCCAGCCGTCCCCAGGACTCGAAATCTTACGAGCAGTACTTC. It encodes CASRPQDSKSYEQYF.

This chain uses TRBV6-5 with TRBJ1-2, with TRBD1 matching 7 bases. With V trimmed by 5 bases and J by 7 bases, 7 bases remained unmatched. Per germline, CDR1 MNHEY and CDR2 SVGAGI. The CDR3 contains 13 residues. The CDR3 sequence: CASSLRQGVGYTF. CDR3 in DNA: TGTGCCAGCAGTCTACGACAGGGTGTTGGCTACACCTTC.

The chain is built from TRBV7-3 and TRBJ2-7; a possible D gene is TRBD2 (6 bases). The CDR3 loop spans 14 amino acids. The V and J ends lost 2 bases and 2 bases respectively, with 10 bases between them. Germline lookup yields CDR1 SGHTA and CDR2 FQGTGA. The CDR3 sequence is CASSLFGGTYEQYF. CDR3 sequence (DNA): TGTGCCAGCAGCTTATTTGGCGGGACCTACGAGCAGTACTTC.

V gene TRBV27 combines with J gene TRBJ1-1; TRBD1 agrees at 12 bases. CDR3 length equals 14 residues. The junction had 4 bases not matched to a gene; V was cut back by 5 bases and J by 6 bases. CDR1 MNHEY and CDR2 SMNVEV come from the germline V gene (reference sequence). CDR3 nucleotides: TGTGCCAGCAGTCTCCGGGACAGGGGGCCTGAAGCTTTCTTT. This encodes CASSLRDRGPEAFF.

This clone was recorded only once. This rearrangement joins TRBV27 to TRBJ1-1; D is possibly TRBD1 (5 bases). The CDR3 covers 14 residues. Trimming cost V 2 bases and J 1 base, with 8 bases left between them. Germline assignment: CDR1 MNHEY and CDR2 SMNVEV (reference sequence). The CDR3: CASSLQGWNTEAFF. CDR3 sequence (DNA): TGTGCCAGCAGTTTACAGGGTTGGAACACTGAAGCTTTCTTT.

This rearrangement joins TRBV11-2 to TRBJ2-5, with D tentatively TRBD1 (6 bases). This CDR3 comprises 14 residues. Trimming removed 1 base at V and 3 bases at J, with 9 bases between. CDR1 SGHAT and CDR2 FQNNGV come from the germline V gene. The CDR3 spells CASSLVTGKETQYF. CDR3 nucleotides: TGTGCCAGCAGCTTAGTTACAGGGAAAGAGACCCAGTACTTC.

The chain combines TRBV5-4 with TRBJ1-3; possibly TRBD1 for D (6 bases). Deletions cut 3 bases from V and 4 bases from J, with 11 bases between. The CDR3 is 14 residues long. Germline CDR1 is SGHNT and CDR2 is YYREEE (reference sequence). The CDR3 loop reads CASSYTGSGNTIYF. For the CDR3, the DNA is TGTGCCAGCAGCTATACAGGGAGCGGAAACACCATATATTTT.

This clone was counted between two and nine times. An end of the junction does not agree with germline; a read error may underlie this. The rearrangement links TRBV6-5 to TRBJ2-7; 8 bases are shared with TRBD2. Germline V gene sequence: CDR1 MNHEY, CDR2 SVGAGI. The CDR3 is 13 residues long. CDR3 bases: TGTGCCATCAGTGTCGGGGGGGCCTACGAGCAGTACTTC. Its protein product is CAISVGGAYEQYF.

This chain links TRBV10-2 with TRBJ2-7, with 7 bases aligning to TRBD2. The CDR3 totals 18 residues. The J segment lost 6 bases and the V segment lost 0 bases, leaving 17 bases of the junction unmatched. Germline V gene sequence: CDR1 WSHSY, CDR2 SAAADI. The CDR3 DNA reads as TGCGCCAGCAGTGAGTCGTCCAGCGGGGAGCTAGCTGTGCGCGAGCAGTACTTC. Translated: CASSESSSGELAVREQYF.

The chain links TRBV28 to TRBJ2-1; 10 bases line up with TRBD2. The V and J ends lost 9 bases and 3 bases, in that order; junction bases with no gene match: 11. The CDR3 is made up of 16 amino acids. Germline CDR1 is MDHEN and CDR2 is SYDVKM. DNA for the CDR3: TGTGCCAGTGCGAGTCTACTAGCGGGAAACTACAATGAGCAGTTCTTC. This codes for CASASLLAGNYNEQFF.

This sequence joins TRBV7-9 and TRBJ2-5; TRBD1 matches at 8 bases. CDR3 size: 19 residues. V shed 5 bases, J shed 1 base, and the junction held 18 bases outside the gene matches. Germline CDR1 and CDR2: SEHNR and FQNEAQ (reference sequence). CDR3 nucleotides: TGTGCCAGCAGCATAAGAAGCCGACAGTCAGACAGGGGCCAAGAGACCCAGTACTTC. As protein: CASSIRSRQSDRGQETQYF. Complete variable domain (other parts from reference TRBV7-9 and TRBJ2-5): DTGVSQNPRHKITKRGQNVTFRCDPISEHNRLYWYRQTLGQGPEFLTYFQNEAQLEKSRLLSDRFSAERPKGSFSTLEIQRTEQGDSAMYLCASSIRSRQSDRGQETQYFGPGTRLLVL.

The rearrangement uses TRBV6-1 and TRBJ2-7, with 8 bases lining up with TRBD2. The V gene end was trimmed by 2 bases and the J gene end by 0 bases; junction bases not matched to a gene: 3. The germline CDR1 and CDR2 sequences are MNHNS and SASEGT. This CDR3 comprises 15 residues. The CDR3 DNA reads TGTGCCAGCAGTGAATCGGGGACTAGCTCCTACGAGCAGTACTTC. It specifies CASSESGTSSYEQYF.

The CDR3 sequence is CASSEAGTGYGYTF. The CDR3 DNA sequence: TGCGCCAGCAGCGAGGCCGGGACAGGGTATGGCTACACCTTC. The rearrangement joins TRBV5-1 to TRBJ1-2; 9 bases agree with TRBD1. The J segment lost 5 bases and the V segment lost 4 bases, leaving 6 bases of the junction unmatched. Germline values: CDR1 SGHRS, CDR2 YFSETQ. This CDR3 spans 14 amino acids.

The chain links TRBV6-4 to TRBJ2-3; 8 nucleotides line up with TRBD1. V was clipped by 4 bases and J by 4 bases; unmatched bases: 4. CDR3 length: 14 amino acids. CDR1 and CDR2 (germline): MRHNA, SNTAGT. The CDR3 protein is CASSAAGGADTQYF. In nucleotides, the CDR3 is TGTGCCAGCAGTGCCGCAGGGGGCGCAGATACGCAGTATTTT.

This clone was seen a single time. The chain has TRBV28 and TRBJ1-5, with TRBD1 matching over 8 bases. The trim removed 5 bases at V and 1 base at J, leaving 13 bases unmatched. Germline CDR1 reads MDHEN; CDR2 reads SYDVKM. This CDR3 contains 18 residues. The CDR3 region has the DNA TGTGCCAGCAGTCCCGGACAGGGCACGGAAGACAGCAATCAGCCCCAGCATTTT. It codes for CASSPGQGTEDSNQPQHF.

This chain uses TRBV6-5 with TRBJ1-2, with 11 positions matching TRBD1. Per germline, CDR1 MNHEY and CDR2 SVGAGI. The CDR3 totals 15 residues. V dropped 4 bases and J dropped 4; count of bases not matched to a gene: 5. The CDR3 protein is CASSLGTGGLYGYTF. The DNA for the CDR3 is TGTGCCAGCAGTTTAGGGACAGGGGGTCTCTATGGCTACACCTTC.

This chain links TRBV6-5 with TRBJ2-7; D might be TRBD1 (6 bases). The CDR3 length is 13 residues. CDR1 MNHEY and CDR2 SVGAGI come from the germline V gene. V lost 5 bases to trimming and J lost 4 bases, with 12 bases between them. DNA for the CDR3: TGTGCCAGCAGTCCCTACAGGGCGTACGAGCAGTACTTC. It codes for CASSPYRAYEQYF.

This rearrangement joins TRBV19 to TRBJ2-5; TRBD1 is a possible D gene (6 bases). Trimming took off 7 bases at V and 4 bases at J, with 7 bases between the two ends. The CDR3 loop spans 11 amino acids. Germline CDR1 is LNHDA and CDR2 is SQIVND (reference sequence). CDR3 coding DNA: TGTGCCAGTAAAGGGGGAGAGACCCAGTACTTC. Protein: CASKGGETQYF.

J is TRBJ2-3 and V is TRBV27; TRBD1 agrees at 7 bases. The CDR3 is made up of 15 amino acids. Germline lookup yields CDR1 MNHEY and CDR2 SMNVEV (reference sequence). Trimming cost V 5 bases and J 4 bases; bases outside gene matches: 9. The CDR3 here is CASSPDRVWADTQYF. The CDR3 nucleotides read TGTGCCAGCAGTCCAGACAGGGTATGGGCAGATACGCAGTATTTT.

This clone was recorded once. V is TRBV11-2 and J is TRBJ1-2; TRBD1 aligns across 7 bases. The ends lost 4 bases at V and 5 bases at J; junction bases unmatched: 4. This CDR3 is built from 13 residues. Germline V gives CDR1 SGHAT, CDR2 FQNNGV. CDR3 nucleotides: TGTGCCAGCAGCTCGACAGGGCCTTATGGCTACACCTTC. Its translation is CASSSTGPYGYTF.

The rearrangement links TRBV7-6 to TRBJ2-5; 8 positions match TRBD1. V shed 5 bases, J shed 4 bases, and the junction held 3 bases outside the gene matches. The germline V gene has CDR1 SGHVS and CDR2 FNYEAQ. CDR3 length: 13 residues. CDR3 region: CASSPRGPETQYF. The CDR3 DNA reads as TGTGCCAGCAGCCCCAGGGGGCCAGAGACCCAGTACTTC.

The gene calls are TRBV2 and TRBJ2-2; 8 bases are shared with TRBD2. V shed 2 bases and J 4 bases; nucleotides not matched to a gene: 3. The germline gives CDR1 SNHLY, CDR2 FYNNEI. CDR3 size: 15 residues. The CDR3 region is CASSEPAGATGELFF. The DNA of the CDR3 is TGTGCCAGCAGTGAACCAGCGGGAGCCACCGGGGAGCTGTTTTTT.

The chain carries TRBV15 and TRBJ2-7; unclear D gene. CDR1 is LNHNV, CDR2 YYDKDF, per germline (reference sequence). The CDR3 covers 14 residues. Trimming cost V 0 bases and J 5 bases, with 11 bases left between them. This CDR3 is CATSRDLGFHEQYF. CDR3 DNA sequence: TGTGCCACCAGCAGAGATCTCGGGTTCCACGAGCAGTACTTC.

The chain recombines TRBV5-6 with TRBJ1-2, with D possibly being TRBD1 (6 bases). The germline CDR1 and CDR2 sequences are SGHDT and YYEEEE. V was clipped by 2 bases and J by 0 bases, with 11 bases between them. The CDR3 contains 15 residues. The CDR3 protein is CASSFGDTANYGYTF. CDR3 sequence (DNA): TGTGCCAGCAGCTTCGGGGACACCGCTAACTATGGCTACACCTTC.

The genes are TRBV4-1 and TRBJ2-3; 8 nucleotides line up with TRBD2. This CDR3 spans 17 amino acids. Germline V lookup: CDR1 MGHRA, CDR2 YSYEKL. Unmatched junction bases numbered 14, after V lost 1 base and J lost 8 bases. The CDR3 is CASSQGGEAGELGTQYF. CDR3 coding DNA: TGCGCCAGCAGCCAAGGGGGGGAAGCGGGGGAATTGGGTACGCAGTATTTT.

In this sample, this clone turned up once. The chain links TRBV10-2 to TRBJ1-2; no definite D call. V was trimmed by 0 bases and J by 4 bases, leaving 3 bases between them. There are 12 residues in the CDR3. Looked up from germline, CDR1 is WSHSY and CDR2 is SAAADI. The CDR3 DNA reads TGCGCCAGCAGTGAGTCCGTCTATGGCTACACCTTC. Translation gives CASSESVYGYTF.

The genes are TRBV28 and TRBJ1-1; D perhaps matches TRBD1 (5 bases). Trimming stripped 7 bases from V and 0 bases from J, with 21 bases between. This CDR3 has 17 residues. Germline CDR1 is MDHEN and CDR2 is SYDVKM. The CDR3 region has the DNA TGTGCCAGCAACGGAGCTCTTCGGGGGGGTATGAACACTGAAGCTTTCTTT. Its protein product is CASNGALRGGMNTEAFF.

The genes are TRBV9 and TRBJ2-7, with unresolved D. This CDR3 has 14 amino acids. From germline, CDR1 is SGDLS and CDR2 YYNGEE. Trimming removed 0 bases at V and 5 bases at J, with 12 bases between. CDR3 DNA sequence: TGTGCCAGCAGCGTAGGGAGAGGCCCCAACGAGCAGTACTTC. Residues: CASSVGRGPNEQYF.

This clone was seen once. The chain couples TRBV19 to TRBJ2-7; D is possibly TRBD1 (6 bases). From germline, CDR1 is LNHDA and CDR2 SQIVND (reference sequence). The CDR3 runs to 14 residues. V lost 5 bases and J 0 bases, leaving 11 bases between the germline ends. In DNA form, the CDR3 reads TGTGCCAGTAGTCCGGGACAAATCTCCTACGAGCAGTACTTC. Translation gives CASSPGQISYEQYF.

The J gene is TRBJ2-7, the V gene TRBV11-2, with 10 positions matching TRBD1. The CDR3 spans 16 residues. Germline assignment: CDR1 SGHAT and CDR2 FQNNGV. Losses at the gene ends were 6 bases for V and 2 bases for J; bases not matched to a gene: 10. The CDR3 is CASRRKRDRGAYEQYF. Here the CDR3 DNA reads TGTGCCAGCAGGCGGAAGCGGGACAGGGGTGCCTACGAGCAGTACTTC.